The rows below give T cell receptor beta chains drawn from one sample of a study of T cells in Graves' hyperthyroidism and ophthalmopathy. One entry per CDR3 protein, called by TCRdb with MiXCR from the multiplex PCR reads. Of about 640,000 distinct CDR3 sequences in the sample, roughly 14% were seen once. The source material was blood. Source of these receptors: a woman aged 50 to 65 with Graves' ophthalmopathy. Each CDR3 is given with its conserved first and last residue. A D gene is named only where the DNA matches it firmly. Clone size is given for some rows only: seen once, a few or many times, or a class if the clone is expanded.

once	TRBV5-1	TRBJ2-5	TRBD1	CASSRTSPTQGAQETQYF	TGCGCCAGCAGCCGAACCTCCCCGACGCAGGGGGCCCAAGAGACCCAGTACTTC
many	TRBV6-1	TRBJ1-5	.	CASSESRPSNQPQHF	TGTGCCAGCAGTGAATCCAGACCAAGCAATCAGCCCCAGCATTTT
many	TRBV20-1	TRBJ2-3	TRBD2	CSARDRGGSDTQYF	TGCAGTGCTAGAGATCGCGGCGGGAGTGATACGCAGTATTTT
many	TRBV19	TRBJ2-1	TRBD2	CASSIEAGRAPYNEQFF	TGTGCCAGTAGTATAGAGGCCGGGAGGGCCCCCTACAATGAGCAGTTCTTC
.	TRBV14	TRBJ2-3	TRBD1	CASSHPGQGTDTQYF	TGTGCCAGCAGCCACCCGGGACAGGGGACAGATACGCAGTATTTT
.	TRBV12-3/TRBV12-4	TRBJ2-3	TRBD1	CASSATGGALDTQYF	TGTGCCAGCAGTGCGACAGGGGGGGCCCTCGATACGCAGTATTTT
many	TRBV7-3	TRBJ1-6	TRBD1	CASSIQGQGASPLHF	TGTGCCAGCAGCATCCAGGGACAGGGGGCATCACCCCTCCACTTT
few	TRBV27	TRBJ1-5	.	CASSSLQSNQPQHF	TGTGCCAGCAGTTCACTACAGAGCAATCAGCCCCAGCATTTT
many	TRBV2	TRBJ1-2	.	CASSETPNYGYTF	TGTGCCAGCAGTGAGACTCCGAACTATGGCTACACCTTC
many	TRBV28	TRBJ1-1	.	CASSPPGGMTVEAFF	TGTGCCAGCAGTCCCCCGGGGGGGATGACAGTTGAAGCTTTCTTT
.	TRBV6-1	TRBJ2-4	.	CASSPPEVLAKNIQYF	TGTGCCAGCAGCCCCCCTGAGGTGCTAGCCAAAAACATTCAGTACTTC
many	TRBV7-2	TRBJ1-1	.	CASSLFGMNTEAFF	TGTGCCAGCAGCTTATTCGGGATGAACACTGAAGCTTTCTTT
few	TRBV28	TRBJ1-5	.	CASSLGTQRTAPQHF	TGTGCCAGCAGTTTAGGGACCCAGAGAACGGCGCCCCAGCATTTT
few	TRBV24-1	TRBJ2-3	.	CATSDFWIRFSTDTQYF	TGTGCCACCAGTGATTTCTGGATAAGATTTAGCACAGATACGCAGTATTTT
.	TRBV10-3	TRBJ2-1	.	CAISESDSYNEQFF	TGTGCCATCAGTGAGTCGGATAGCTACAATGAGCAGTTCTTC
.	TRBV19	TRBJ2-5	.	CASSKLAAGDRRETQYF	TGTGCCAGTAGTAAATTGGCGGCAGGAGATAGACGGGAGACCCAGTACTTC
many	TRBV13	TRBJ2-7	TRBD1	CASSASRQGSSYEQYF	TGTGCCAGCAGCGCGAGTCGACAGGGCAGCTCCTACGAGCAGTACTTC
many	TRBV7-2	TRBJ2-5	.	CASSLTRALGETQYF	TGTGCCAGCAGCTTAACGAGGGCCCTAGGGGAGACCCAGTACTTC
many	TRBV28	TRBJ2-7	TRBD1	CASSLWGQGTSYEQYF	TGTGCCAGCAGTTTATGGGGACAGGGTACCTCCTACGAGCAGTACTTC
.	TRBV5-6	TRBJ2-7	.	CASSLGGLDEQYF	TGTGCCAGCAGCTTGGGAGGGTTGGACGAGCAGTACTTC